These 7 T cell receptor beta chains share one sample of origin, sequenced in a study of human T cells and chemical hapten exposure. MiXCR was run by TCRdb on the RACE reads, yielding one entry per CDR3 protein. This table has under 75,000 distinct CDR3 sequences, 8.5% appearing once. Regarding time point: patch test 2, 6 weeks after DPC sensitization. Specified treatment: therapeutic diphenylcyclopropenone sensitization with weekly scalp DPC. Sequences were derived from whole blood, sampled in connection with sensitization to the hapten diphenylcyclopropenone (DPC). Receptors originate from a woman in her 50s with alopecia areata. Some clones in this sample may be carry-over from other donors' samples.

The chain combines TRBV11-2 with TRBJ1-3, with D possibly being TRBD1 (6 bases). Per the germline V gene, CDR1 is SGHAT and CDR2 is FQNNGV. The CDR3 spans 16 residues. The ends were cut back, 5 bases at V and 4 bases at J, with 18 bases in the middle. As DNA, the CDR3 is TGTGCCAGCAGCAGGGGAAGAGGGGGTTCGGGAAACACCATATATTTT. It yields the protein CASSRGRGGSGNTIYF.

This clonotype was seen more than once but under ten times. The gene calls are TRBV12-3 or TRBV12-4 and TRBJ2-3, with TRBD1 identical over 8 bases. Trimming at V came to 3 bases and at J to 2 bases, leaving 4 bases not matched to a gene. The CDR3 is 15 amino acids. The CDR3: CASSLNRGNTDTQYF. The CDR3 DNA reads as TGTGCCAGCAGTTTGAACAGGGGGAACACAGATACGCAGTATTTT.

This clonotype showed up just a few times. The gene calls are TRBV20-1 and TRBJ1-2, with 10 bases aligning to TRBD1. The CDR3 has 20 amino acids. V gave up 0 bases and J gave up 4 bases; unmatched junction bases: 20. The V gene's germline CDR1 is DFQATT and CDR2 SNEGSKA (reference sequence). The CDR3 coding sequence is TGCAGTGCTAGAGATAGGAGGGGGTACGGGACAGGGGACGTTGGCTATGGCTACACCTTC. Translating gives CSARDRRGYGTGDVGYGYTF.

The table lists this clonotype with a few counts. CDR3 amino acids: CASSLGGAWRRTSGRDYNEQFF. The DNA of the CDR3 is TGTGCCAGCAGCTTAGGGGGGGCCTGGAGACGGACTAGCGGGAGAGACTACAATGAGCAGTTCTTC. The chain joins TRBV7-6 to TRBJ2-1, with 13 nucleotides matching TRBD2. Germline-derived CDR1 and CDR2 are SGHVS and FNYEAQ. The junction had 18 bases not matched to a gene; V was cut back by 1 base and J by 3 bases. This CDR3 is 22 amino acids long.

This rearrangement joins TRBV5-6 to TRBJ2-7; 8 nucleotides match TRBD2. J lost 6 bases, V lost 0 bases, and 2 bases had no gene match. The V gene's germline CDR1 is SGHDT and CDR2 YYEEEE. The CDR3 length is 13 residues. CDR3 sequence: CASSLALAVEQYF. CDR3 sequence (DNA): TGTGCCAGCAGCTTGGCACTAGCGGTCGAGCAGTACTTC.

This clonotype was seen more than once but under ten times. The chain combines TRBV19 with TRBJ1-5; the D gene is possibly TRBD1 (5 bases). CDR3 length equals 14 residues. V was trimmed by 11 bases and J by 2 bases, leaving 16 bases between them. Germline CDR1 and CDR2: LNHDA and SQIVND (reference sequence). CDR3 bases: TGTGCCCCCGACCCGGGGGACGGCAATCAGCCCCAGCATTTT. Translation gives CAPDPGDGNQPQHF.

This clonotype was observed at least ten times. CDR3 DNA: TGCAGCGTACGAGGGACGGTTGGACTTAATGAAAAACTGTTTTTT. It is translated as CSVRGTVGLNEKLFF. The genes are TRBV29-1 and TRBJ1-4; D might be TRBD1 (5 bases). The CDR3 runs to 15 residues. V lost 6 bases and J lost 4, with 18 bases in between. Germline CDR1 is SQVTM and CDR2 is ANQGSEA.